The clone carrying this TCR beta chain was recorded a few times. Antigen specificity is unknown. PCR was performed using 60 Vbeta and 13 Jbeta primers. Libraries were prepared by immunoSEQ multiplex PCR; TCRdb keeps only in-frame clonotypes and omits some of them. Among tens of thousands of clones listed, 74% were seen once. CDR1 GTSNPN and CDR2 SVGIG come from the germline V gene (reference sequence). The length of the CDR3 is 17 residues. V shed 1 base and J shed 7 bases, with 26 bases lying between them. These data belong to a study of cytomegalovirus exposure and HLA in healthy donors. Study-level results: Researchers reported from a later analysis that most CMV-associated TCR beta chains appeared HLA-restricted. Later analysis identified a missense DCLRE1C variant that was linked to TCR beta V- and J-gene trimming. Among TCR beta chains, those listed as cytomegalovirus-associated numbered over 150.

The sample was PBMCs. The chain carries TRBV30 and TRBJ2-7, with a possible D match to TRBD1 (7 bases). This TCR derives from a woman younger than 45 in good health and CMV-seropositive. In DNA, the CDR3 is TGTGCCTGGAGTGGGCAGGGGGAGGCGGGAACCTTCATGGAGCAGTACTTC. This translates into CAWSGQGEAGTFMEQYF.